One T cell receptor (beta chain) is described in this entry. This record comes from a study of blood T cell repertoires in COVID-19. Looking at the study overall: From the United States, Italy and Spain came samples of acute and convalescent COVID-19.

V was clipped by 6 bases and J by 3 bases; unmatched bases: 4. Germline loops: CDR1 LNHDA, CDR2 SQIVND (reference sequence). The CDR3 is made up of 13 amino acids. Source study methods: Amplified reference gene primers provided the basis for estimating nucleated cell counts. The table came from immunoSEQ multiplex PCR; TCRdb's copy has only in-frame clones and leaves some out. V and J calls plus clone size are reproduced from that table; the DNA served to infer D and trimming. The sample has over 45,000 clones; 73% are singletons. This clonotype originated in a woman aged 50 to 65 with active or convalescent COVID-19. This sequence joins TRBV19 and TRBJ1-1; 7 positions agree with TRBD1. Sequencing was done on a sample of peripheral blood. CDR3 region: CASRRQGDTEAFF. CDR3 DNA sequence: TGTGCCAGTAGGCGACAGGGCGACACTGAAGCTTTCTTT.